This note documents a single TCR beta chain sequence. Only one count was recorded for this clone. It lacks a known antigen. Within one base of it there is no much larger clone, and no base qualities were kept. This sample was included in a study of T cell responses to AZD1222 COVID-19 vaccine (dated by TCRdb to 2020 to 2023). With respect to the entire study: AZD1222 recipients with second doses at about 4 weeks or about 12 weeks were pooled, because spike-specific TCR depth and breadth did not differ between schedules. A total of about 240 trial participants underwent TCR sequencing, of whom approximately 210 received two doses of AZD1222 and approximately 25 received two doses of the MenACWY control vaccine. Trial participants were enrolled into age subgroups of 18-55, 56-69 and 70-plus years, which contained about 150, 28 and 57 TCR-sequenced participants, respectively.

The CDR3 regions of human TCRbeta chains were subjected to immunosequencing. As for the original processing: TCRs in the repertoires were matched against a reference library of SARS-CoV-2-specific TCRs that had been generated with the MIRA antigen-specificity platform. Breadth meant the fraction of unique TCRs that were SARS-CoV-2-associated, whereas depth meant the fraction of total T cells that were SARS-CoV-2-associated. Using the MIRA data, every spike-specific TCR was mapped to the spike region that the TCR reacted to and assigned to either a CD4 or a CD8 class. Log10-transformed breadth and depth values were compared by one-way ANOVA with Sidak's multiple comparisons tests. TCRdb provides this immuneACCESS table in a form limited to in-frame rearrangements. Some clones are lacking; in checked studies, under half of them reflect an unresolved V gene, and why the rest are absent is not known. Clone size and V and J calls were adopted from that table, with D and trimming inferred from the DNA. This sample gives around 100,000 clones in total; around 94% of them show up just once. The top ten clonotypes cover approximately 2.2% of the sample.

This specimen's time point label, interpreted: baseline before first vaccination. Samples from vaccinated people were obtained from the UK trials COV001 and COV002, which included a single-blind randomized controlled phase 2/3 trial of AZD1222 (ChAdOx1 nCoV-19) in healthy adults. For TCRbeta chain sequencing, PBMC samples from trial participants were taken at day 0 and at day 28 after the second dose. The CDR3 numbers 14 residues from cysteine through phenylalanine. Only the CDR3 DNA is retained, 42 bases long and in frame from the first base. Taken from the germline V gene (reference sequence), the CDR1 and CDR2 loops are SGHKS and YYEKEE. V gives up 0 bases and J gives up 3 bases, and the segment between their germline ends measures 10 bases. What the authors observed across the whole study: Because no samples from the day 14 peak response were available, repertoires could be characterized only after the peak T cell response. The whole spike protein was spanned by vaccine-associated CD4 TCRs, and dominant responses were seen in regions 160-218 and 743-854. Most participants were white British and females outnumbered males, and the authors suggested that clonal diversity may have been underestimated. Conclusions about previously exposed vaccinees were limited because only six or seven AZD1222 recipients were SARS-CoV-2 seropositive at baseline. Spike-specific TCR breadth and depth rose significantly after two AZD1222 doses compared with day 0 and with MenACWY recipients. The 56-69-year group was small, and its depth increase did not reach significance, likely because of low power. Reportedly, almost half of the unique spike-specific TCRs recognized epitopes lying outside the regions that are mutated in the B.1.351 and B.1.1.7 variants.

This clonotype was sampled from an adult in good health. The sequenced sample was peripheral blood, obtained on day 0 of AZD1222 vaccination. The chain joins TRBV5-5 to TRBJ2-7; TRBD2 is possibly the D segment (5 matching bases). The DNA sequence follows: TGTGCCAGCAGCTTGGATCTAGGACTCTACGAGCAGTACTTC. The encoded protein is CASSLDLGLYEQYF.